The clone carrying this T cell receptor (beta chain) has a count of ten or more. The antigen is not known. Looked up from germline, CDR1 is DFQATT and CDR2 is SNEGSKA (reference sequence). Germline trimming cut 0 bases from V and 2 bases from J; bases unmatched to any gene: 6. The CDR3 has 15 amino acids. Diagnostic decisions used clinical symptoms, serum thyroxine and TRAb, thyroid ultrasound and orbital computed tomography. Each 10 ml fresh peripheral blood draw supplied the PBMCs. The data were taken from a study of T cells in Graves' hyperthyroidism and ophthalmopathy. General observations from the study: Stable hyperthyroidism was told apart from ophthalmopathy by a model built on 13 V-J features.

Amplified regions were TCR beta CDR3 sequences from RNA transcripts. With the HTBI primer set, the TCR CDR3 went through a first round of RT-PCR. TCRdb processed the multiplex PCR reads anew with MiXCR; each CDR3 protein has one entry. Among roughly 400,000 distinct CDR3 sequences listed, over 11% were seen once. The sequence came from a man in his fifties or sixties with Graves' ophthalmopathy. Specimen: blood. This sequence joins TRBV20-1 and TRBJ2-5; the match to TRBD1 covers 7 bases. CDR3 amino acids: CSAREVKGAQETQYF. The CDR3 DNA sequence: TGCAGTGCTAGAGAGGTTAAGGGGGCTCAAGAGACCCAGTACTTC.